Presented here are 32 T cell receptor beta chains from one specimen sequenced in a study of blood T cell repertoires in COVID-19. Using immunoSEQ multiplex PCR, the repertoire was profiled, and TCRdb retains in-frame clones only, with some absent. The data show tens of thousands of clones, around 81% seen once. Sequences were obtained from peripheral blood. The source of these receptors is a woman in her seventies with acute or convalescent COVID-19.

The V and J genes are TRBV28 and TRBJ2-1; the match to TRBD1 covers 11 bases. Germline lookup yields CDR1 MDHEN and CDR2 SYDVKM. The CDR3 is 15 residues long. J was trimmed by 9 bases and V by 7 bases; bases with no gene match: 11. CDR3: CASTTTWTGGIEQFF. Here the CDR3 DNA reads TGTGCCAGCACCACTACCTGGACAGGGGGCATTGAGCAGTTCTTC.

The gene calls are TRBV30 and TRBJ1-4; D possibly corresponds to TRBD1 (5 bases). V lost 2 bases and J lost 7, with 17 bases in between. There are 15 residues in the CDR3. From germline, CDR1 is GTSNPN and CDR2 SVGIG (reference sequence). CDR3 in amino acids: CAWSLRGVLSEKLFF. The CDR3 DNA is TGTGCCTGGAGTCTTCGGGGGGTCTTGTCTGAAAAACTGTTTTTT.

The chain employs TRBV25-1 and TRBJ1-1; no reliable D call. The V gene's germline CDR1 is MGHDK and CDR2 SYGVNS. V lost 3 bases to trimming and J lost 1 base, with 12 bases between them. The CDR3 runs 15 residues. The CDR3 sequence: CASSDPGLGNTEAFF. The CDR3 DNA follows: TGTGCCAGCAGTGATCCGGGGTTGGGGAACACTGAAGCTTTCTTT.

This clone came up a few times. J is TRBJ2-4 and V is TRBV4-1, with D hard to call. Germline CDR1 and CDR2: MGHRA and YSYEKL. The V and J ends lost 1 base and 7 bases respectively, with 11 bases between them. The CDR3 is 14 residues long. This chain's CDR3 is CASSQGSSRNIQYF. The CDR3 DNA reads as TGCGCCAGCAGCCAAGGTTCTAGTAGGAACATTCAGTACTTC.

In this sample, this clone turned up a few times. The chain has TRBV9 and TRBJ1-1; D call uncertain. The CDR3 sequence is 13 residues long. The V gene lost 3 bases and the J gene lost 6 bases, with 12 bases spanning the gap. The V gene's germline CDR1 is SGDLS and CDR2 YYNGEE. The CDR3 is CASSAGPIAEAFF. The CDR3 coding sequence is TGTGCCAGCAGCGCTGGGCCCATCGCTGAAGCTTTCTTT.

The chain joins TRBV27 to TRBJ2-7; D not certain. This CDR3 has 14 amino acids. V lost 6 bases, J lost 4 bases, and 16 bases lay in between. Germline lookup yields CDR1 MNHEY and CDR2 SMNVEV (reference sequence). DNA for the CDR3: TGTGCCAGCAGCAGACTTGGAGCGTCTTACGAGCAGTACTTC. This gives the protein CASSRLGASYEQYF.

The chain is built from TRBV9 and TRBJ1-3; TRBD1 might be the D (6 bases). Between the trimmed V and J ends, which lost 0 bases and 4 bases, there was a span of 8 bases. The CDR3 sequence is 14 residues long. Germline CDR1 SGDLS, CDR2 YYNGEE. CDR3 coding DNA: TGTGCCAGCAGCGTAGAGGGGGTCGGAAACACCATATATTTT. Its translation is CASSVEGVGNTIYF.

The chain employs TRBV19 and TRBJ2-1; 12 bases are shared with TRBD2. The trim removed 5 bases at V and 1 base at J, leaving 3 bases unmatched. Germline CDR1 is LNHDA and CDR2 is SQIVND (reference sequence). The CDR3 runs to 16 residues. The CDR3 spells CASSPLAGGSYNEQFF. CDR3 coding DNA: TGTGCCAGTAGTCCACTAGCGGGAGGTTCCTACAATGAGCAGTTCTTC. The full variable domain, with the rest looked up from reference TRBV19 and TRBJ2-1, is DGGITQSPKYLFRKEGQNVTLSCEQNLNHDAMYWYRQDPGQGLRLIYYSQIVNDFQKGDIAEGYSVSREKKESFPLTVTSAQKNPTAFYLCASSPLAGGSYNEQFFGPGTRLTVL.

This chain joins TRBV20-1 and TRBJ2-3, with D unclear. Germline V gives CDR1 DFQATT, CDR2 SNEGSKA (reference sequence). The CDR3 is 13 residues long. With 3 bases removed from V and 5 bases from J, the gap between germline ends came to 12 bases. The CDR3 nucleotides are TGCAGTGCTAGTGGCGCTGTTGGAGATACGCAGTATTTT. Protein: CSASGAVGDTQYF.

J is TRBJ1-1 and V is TRBV12-3 or TRBV12-4; no clear D. V was pared by 2 bases and J by 4 bases, with 8 bases between. The CDR3 sequence is 13 residues long. The CDR3 DNA follows: TGTGCCAGCAGTTTAATGGTGAGCACTGAAGCTTTCTTT. This translates into CASSLMVSTEAFF.

The chain combines TRBV6-1 with TRBJ2-1; the match to TRBD1 covers 8 bases. Germline lookup yields CDR1 MNHNS and CDR2 SASEGT. The CDR3 extends over 15 amino acids. The ends lost 0 bases at V and 13 bases at J; junction bases unmatched: 11. The CDR3 is CASSEAGRQGSDQFF. The CDR3, as DNA: TGTGCCAGCAGTGAAGCGGGGAGACAGGGGTCCGACCAGTTCTTC.

This clone has a handful of counts. The genes are TRBV7-3 and TRBJ2-3, with D possibly being TRBD2 (5 bases). Germline CDR1 reads SGHTA; CDR2 reads FQGTGA. Trimming stripped 3 bases from V and 1 base from J, with 11 bases between. CDR3 size: 15 residues. CDR3 protein: CASSLTGSRTDTQYF. The CDR3 DNA follows: TGTGCCAGCAGCTTGACGGGATCCCGCACAGATACGCAGTATTTT.

This chain joins TRBV18 and TRBJ2-3, with D unresolved. CDR3 length: 17 residues. Looked up from germline, CDR1 is KGHSH and CDR2 is LQKENI. V lost 0 bases and J lost 2, with 15 bases in between. The CDR3 spells CASSPPNGAFFTDTQYF. In DNA, the CDR3 is TGTGCCAGCTCACCACCTAACGGTGCCTTTTTCACAGATACGCAGTATTTT.

This chain joins TRBV11-1 and TRBJ1-1; TRBD1 might be the D (5 bases). CDR3 length: 14 residues. V was cut by 2 bases and J by 5 bases, with 12 bases left in between. CDR1 is SGHAT, CDR2 FQDESV, per germline (reference sequence). The CDR3 DNA sequence: TGTGCCAGCAGCTTACAGGGAAGAAGGACTGAAGCTTTCTTT. Translating it yields CASSLQGRRTEAFF.

The gene calls are TRBV7-3 and TRBJ2-7; 9 nucleotides agree with TRBD2. In germline, CDR1 is SGHTA, CDR2 FQGTGA. V lost 2 bases, J lost 4 bases, and 3 bases stayed unmatched. The CDR3 has 14 residues. The CDR3, as DNA: TGTGCCAGCAGCTTAGCGGGAGGGCAGTACGAGCAGTACTTC. This translates into CASSLAGGQYEQYF.

The chain combines TRBV6-5 with TRBJ2-7, with D maybe TRBD1 (5 bases). Deletions cut 3 bases from V and 2 bases from J, with 8 bases between. Germline CDR1 MNHEY, CDR2 SVGAGI. The CDR3 is made up of 13 amino acids. The CDR3 nucleotides are TGTGCCAGCAGTTATTCGACAGCCTACGAGCAGTACTTC. Translating it yields CASSYSTAYEQYF.

This chain uses TRBV2 with TRBJ1-5; D might be TRBD1 (6 bases). Germline V CDR1 and CDR2: SNHLY, FYNNEI. V dropped 5 bases and J dropped 3 bases, with 8 bases sitting between them. This CDR3 contains 13 residues. CDR3 bases: TGTGCCAGCAGTACAGGGCACAATCAGCCCCAGCATTTT. Translating gives CASSTGHNQPQHF.

The genes are TRBV10-3 and TRBJ2-5; 8 positions match TRBD2. The CDR3 loop spans 13 amino acids. The V segment lost 5 bases and the J segment 5 bases; nucleotides outside the gene matches: 4. The V gene's germline CDR1 is ENHRY and CDR2 SYGVKD. This chain's CDR3 is CAISSTSGETQYF. The CDR3 DNA sequence: TGTGCCATCAGTAGTACTAGCGGCGAGACCCAGTACTTC.

J is TRBJ1-4 and V is TRBV6-6; D ambiguous. CDR1 and CDR2 from the germline V gene are MNHNY and SVGAGI (reference sequence). Deletions cut 4 bases from V and 8 bases from J, with 17 bases between. This CDR3 has 15 amino acids. CDR3 loop: CASSSSGGLKEKLFF. The CDR3 DNA is TGTGCCAGCAGTTCCTCGGGAGGTTTAAAGGAAAAACTGTTTTTT.

The chain links TRBV3-1 (or the pseudogene TRBV3-2) to TRBJ2-5; 10 bases agree with TRBD2. The trim removed 0 bases at V and 5 bases at J, leaving 9 bases unmatched. The CDR3 sequence is 17 residues long. Germline CDR1 is LGHDT and CDR2 is YNNKEL (reference sequence). The CDR3 coding sequence is TGTGCCAGCAGCCAAGAATGGTTAGCGGGAGGCAGGGAGACCCAGTACTTC. It translates to CASSQEWLAGGRETQYF.

This chain links TRBV2 with TRBJ2-2; perhaps TRBD2 as D (6 bases). V was shortened by 7 bases and J by 4 bases, with 19 bases between the two germline ends. The CDR3 extends over 16 amino acids. Germline CDR1 is SNHLY and CDR2 is FYNNEI. This CDR3 reads CASTERRERGTGELFF. DNA for the CDR3: TGTGCCAGCACTGAGAGGAGGGAGCGAGGCACCGGGGAGCTGTTTTTT.

This chain uses TRBV7-9 with TRBJ1-4; D call uncertain. The germline CDR1 and CDR2 sequences are SEHNR and FQNEAQ (reference sequence). Trimming took off 5 bases at V and 3 bases at J, with 10 bases between the two ends. The CDR3 extends over 14 amino acids. The CDR3 sequence is CASSDRGSNEKLFF. In DNA, the CDR3 is TGTGCCAGCAGCGACCGAGGTTCTAATGAAAAACTGTTTTTT.

The chain employs TRBV7-9 and TRBJ2-5; 7 nucleotides line up with TRBD2. There are 16 residues in the CDR3. The junction had 10 bases not matched to a gene; V was cut back by 5 bases and J by 1 base. Germline V CDR1 and CDR2: SEHNR, FQNEAQ (reference sequence). In nucleotides, the CDR3 is TGTGCCAGCAGCCCGGCCAGCGGGGACCTCCAAGAGACCCAGTACTTC. Its protein product is CASSPASGDLQETQYF. Filled out from reference TRBV7-9 and TRBJ2-5, the complete variable domain reads DTGVSQNPRHKITKRGQNVTFRCDPISEHNRLYWYRQTLGQGPEFLTYFQNEAQLEKSRLLSDRFSAERPKGSFSTLEIQRTEQGDSAMYLCASSPASGDLQETQYFGPGTRLLVL.

The J gene is TRBJ2-5, the V gene TRBV27; D may be TRBD2 (6 bases). CDR1 is MNHEY, CDR2 SMNVEV, per germline (reference sequence). Between the trimmed V and J ends, which lost 4 bases and 1 base, there was a span of 10 bases. The CDR3 extends over 14 amino acids. As DNA, the CDR3 is TGTGCCAGCAGTTCGGGAGAGGCCCAAGAGACCCAGTACTTC. This translates into CASSSGEAQETQYF.

This sequence joins TRBV18 and TRBJ1-5; D may be TRBD1 (5 bases). Trimming removed 2 bases from V and 8 bases from J, with 13 bases in between. Germline lookup yields CDR1 KGHSH and CDR2 LQKENI. The CDR3 extends over 14 amino acids. The CDR3 reads CASSPGQGLEPQHF. The CDR3 DNA reads TGTGCCAGCTCACCAGGGCAGGGATTGGAGCCCCAGCATTTT.

This clone was seen a handful of times. The chain carries TRBV19 and TRBJ1-2; D gene uncertain. The germline V and J ends were trimmed by 5 bases and 8 bases, with 15 bases remaining between them. In germline, CDR1 is LNHDA, CDR2 SQIVND (reference sequence). The CDR3 is made up of 13 amino acids. The CDR3 DNA is TGTGCCAGTAGTCCCCGGGATCGGGCGGGCTACACCTTC. The encoded protein is CASSPRDRAGYTF.

The chain employs TRBV20-1 and TRBJ2-3; maybe TRBD1 (5 bases). This CDR3 contains 16 residues. Trimming left V 3 bases short and J 8 bases short, with 24 bases between. The germline CDR1 and CDR2 sequences are DFQATT and SNEGSKA (reference sequence). DNA for the CDR3: TGCAGTGCTAGTTTTTCTCGAGTCTCCGGGCAGGGTACGCAGTATTTT. Encoded protein: CSASFSRVSGQGTQYF.

This clone appeared once. The rearrangement uses TRBV5-1 and TRBJ2-3; the D gene is possibly TRBD1 (5 bases). The V and J ends lost 5 bases and 1 base respectively, with 8 bases between them. There are 13 residues in the CDR3. The germline V gene encodes CDR1 SGHRS and CDR2 YFSETQ. The CDR3 DNA follows: TGCGCCAGCAGTGAACAGGGCACAGATACGCAGTATTTT. Protein: CASSEQGTDTQYF.

The CDR3 reads CASSEARGSKPEAFF. In DNA, the CDR3 is TGTGCCAGCAGTGAAGCTCGGGGGTCAAAACCCGAAGCTTTCTTT. This chain links TRBV6-1 with TRBJ1-1; D perhaps matches TRBD1 (5 bases). V gave up 0 bases and J gave up 8 bases, with 16 bases separating them. The CDR3 consists of 15 residues. Germline loops: CDR1 MNHNS, CDR2 SASEGT.

This clone has only a few counts. The gene calls are TRBV12-5 and TRBJ1-2; TRBD1 is a possible D gene (5 bases). Germline CDR1 is LGHNT and CDR2 is FRNRAP. The CDR3 totals 15 residues. The ends were cut back, 5 bases at V and 2 bases at J, with 15 bases in the middle. Here the CDR3 reads CASGVRETVNYGYTF. The CDR3 DNA reads TGTGCTAGTGGTGTGAGAGAGACAGTCAACTATGGCTACACCTTC. The full variable domain, with the rest looked up from reference TRBV12-5 and TRBJ1-2, is DARVTQTPRHKVTEMGQEVTMRCQPILGHNTVFWYRQTMMQGLELLAYFRNRAPLDDSGMPKDRFSAEMPDATLATLKIQPSEPRDSAVYFCASGVRETVNYGYTFGSGTRLTVV.

V gene TRBV30 combines with J gene TRBJ2-7; weak D call: TRBD1 (5 bases). Looked up from germline, CDR1 is GTSNPN and CDR2 is SVGIG (reference sequence). V lost 3 bases to trimming and J lost 1 base, with 10 bases between them. CDR3 size: 13 residues. The CDR3 loop is CAWRTGQSYEQYF. The CDR3 DNA sequence: TGTGCCTGGAGGACCGGACAATCCTACGAGCAGTACTTC.

This clone was found a few times. V is TRBV6-4 and J is TRBJ1-5, with D perhaps TRBD1 (6 bases). The CDR3 totals 13 residues. The germline V gene has CDR1 MRHNA and CDR2 SNTAGT. Deletions cut 5 bases from V and 6 bases from J, with 11 bases between. CDR3 nucleotide sequence: TGTGCCAGCAGTTACGTACAGGGTCAGCCCCAGCATTTT. This sequence encodes CASSYVQGQPQHF.